The clone carrying this T cell receptor beta chain has only a few counts. Its specificity is not known. V lost 1 base and J 1 base, leaving 10 bases between the germline ends. The CDR3 extends over 15 amino acids. CDR1 SGHVS and CDR2 FQNEAQ come from the germline V gene. Within the library, unique molecular identifiers were attached to each individual cDNA molecule. As processed by the authors: Sample TCR counts, which ranged from about 20,000 to 700,000, had a median of 95,638. Using its own MiXCR run on the 5' RACE reads, TCRdb lists one record per CDR3 protein. The V and J calls and clone size come from TCRdb's table, not from the authors' own analysis. The table has around 100,000 distinct CDR3 sequences, around a fifth seen once; the top ten hold 2.5% to 3.5%. This entry is derived from a study of human T cells and chemical hapten exposure. Study-wide findings and caveats: Counts of TCRs above 1 in 1000 frequency stayed unchanged with DPC sensitization.

Whole blood, unfractionated, served as the material for total RNA extraction. The rearrangement links TRBV7-8 to TRBJ2-5; D is perhaps TRBD1 (6 bases). This clonotype originated in a human donor in good health. Here the CDR3 reads CASSLEGGPQETQYF. Written as DNA, the CDR3 is TGTGCCAGCAGCTTAGAAGGGGGACCCCAAGAGACCCAGTACTTC.